The T cell receptor (beta chain) described here comes from a study of regulatory T cells in long-lasting Graves disease. Findings and caveats of the study: Those with persistent disease had in common more public clonotypes (around 2,700) than new patients (approximately 890). Segments TRBV28, TRBJ1-2 and TRBJ2-5 showed preferential usage in persistent disease.

Time point in this sample: persistent/refractory GD, antithyroid drugs over 5 years with positive TRAb. From RNA extracted from PBMCs, the TCR library was made. A volume of 7 to 9 milliliters of peripheral blood was collected in EDTA tubes. According to the study, TCR beta libraries were built with iRepertoire HTBI primers and CDR3-region Arm-PCR. TCRdb reprocessed the multiplex PCR reads via MiXCR and lists one record per CDR3 protein. The sample has around 460,000 distinct CDR3 sequences, under 25% seen once. For this clonotype: Its antigen is currently unknown.

Germline-derived CDR1 and CDR2 are ENHRY and SYGVKD. CDR3 length: 11 amino acids. V lost 3 bases and J 4 bases, leaving 4 bases between the germline ends. This material consisted of peripheral blood mononuclear cells (PBMCs), taken when the disease was refractory, from a patient treated with antithyroid drugs. The receptor's source is a female donor with Graves disease. The chain is built from TRBV10-3 and TRBJ2-7; D gene uncertain. The CDR3 sequence: CAISDVYEQYF. The CDR3 DNA is TGTGCCATCAGTGACGTGTACGAGCAGTACTTC.